One and the same sample provided the 22 T cell receptor beta chains below, sequenced in a study of T cells and Merkel cell carcinoma outcomes. Sequencing was performed with immunoSEQ multiplex PCR; in TCRdb, only in-frame clones are kept and a portion is missing. Of approximately 20,000 clones in the sample, almost 85% were seen once. The specimen sequenced was tumor tissue from Merkel cell carcinoma. These receptors came from a human donor with Merkel cell carcinoma.

The CDR3 loop reads CASTEIDLTQYF. CDR3 DNA: TGTGCCAGCACTGAGATAGACTTAACGCAGTATTTT. This rearrangement joins TRBV6-1 to TRBJ2-3; D unresolved. Trimming cost V 7 bases and J 9 bases, with 14 bases left between them. Germline-derived CDR1 and CDR2 are MNHNS and SASEGT. The CDR3 runs 12 residues.

V gene TRBV18 combines with J gene TRBJ2-3, with D uncertain. This CDR3 spans 16 amino acids. V lost 0 bases and J lost 2, with 12 bases in between. Germline-derived CDR1 and CDR2 are KGHSH and LQKENI. In nucleotides, the CDR3 is TGTGCCAGCTCACCACCGCTTGTGGCGGACACAGATACGCAGTATTTT. Its translation is CASSPPLVADTDTQYF.

The chain couples TRBV5-4 to TRBJ2-5, with 7 nucleotides matching TRBD1. The CDR3 totals 15 residues. Germline CDR1 is SGHNT and CDR2 is YYREEE (reference sequence). Trimming removed 2 bases from V and 5 bases from J; junction bases left unmatched: 9. The CDR3 coding sequence is TGTGCCAGCAGCTTACAGGGGCCCTCTTCCGAGACCCAGTACTTC. Its translation is CASSLQGPSSETQYF.

The chain is built from TRBV6-6 and TRBJ2-7, with 7 bases identical to TRBD2. V was pared by 7 bases and J by 7 bases, with 10 bases of the junction left unmatched. Germline V gene lookup returns CDR1 MNHNY and CDR2 SVGAGI (reference sequence). There are 13 residues in the CDR3. CDR3 sequence reads: CASIGAGIGEQYF. DNA for the CDR3: TGTGCCAGCATCGGAGCGGGAATCGGAGAGCAGTACTTC.

This clone was seen more than once but under ten times. This sequence joins TRBV19 and TRBJ1-5, with D unresolved. The CDR3 runs to 12 residues. The germline CDR1 and CDR2 sequences are LNHDA and SQIVND (reference sequence). Trimming left V 3 bases short and J 7 bases short, with 7 bases between. CDR3 in amino acids: CASSISWQPQHF. Here the CDR3 DNA reads TGTGCCAGTAGTATTTCATGGCAGCCCCAGCATTTT.

V gene TRBV6-5 combines with J gene TRBJ2-5, with D hard to call. Germline V gene lookup returns CDR1 MNHEY and CDR2 SVGAGI. The CDR3 covers 13 residues. The ends were cut back, 1 base at V and 2 bases at J, with 5 bases in the middle. The CDR3 nucleotides read TGTGCCAGCAGTTACTTGGGACAAGAGACCCAGTACTTC. Amino acids: CASSYLGQETQYF.

Only a few counts were recorded for this clone. The chain combines TRBV7-9 with TRBJ1-1; unclear D gene. CDR1 and CDR2 (germline): SEHNR, FQNEAQ (reference sequence). This CDR3 has 14 amino acids. V was pared by 1 base and J by 0 bases, with 6 bases between. The CDR3 DNA reads as TGTGCCAGCAGCTTAGTGGGCATGAACACTGAAGCTTTCTTT. This sequence encodes CASSLVGMNTEAFF.

The chain has TRBV11-3 and TRBJ2-2; the match to TRBD1 covers 7 bases. Losses at the gene ends were 4 bases for V and 6 bases for J; bases not matched to a gene: 2. The CDR3 spans 13 residues. Germline V CDR1 and CDR2: SGHNT, YENEEA. CDR3 nucleotides: TGTGCCAGCAGCTCCCAGGGGGCCGGGGAGCTGTTTTTT. The encoded protein is CASSSQGAGELFF.

The chain has TRBV11-2 and TRBJ2-7, with 8 bases identical to TRBD2. Unmatched junction bases numbered 2, after V lost 4 bases and J lost 6 bases. The V gene's germline CDR1 is SGHAT and CDR2 FQNNGV. The CDR3 runs to 12 residues. DNA of the CDR3: TGTGCCAGCAGCTCCGGGGGGGTCGAGCAGTACTTC. Translating gives CASSSGGVEQYF.

The rearrangement links TRBV20-1 to TRBJ1-1; TRBD1 is a possible D gene (5 bases). The CDR3 length is 11 residues. V lost 8 bases and J lost 7, with 14 bases in between. CDR1 and CDR2 (germline): DFQATT, SNEGSKA (reference sequence). CDR3 residues: CSPGGWDEAFF. For the CDR3, the DNA is TGCAGTCCCGGGGGATGGGATGAAGCTTTCTTT.

The CDR3 DNA reads as TGCGCCAGCAGCTTGGGGGGGGCAGAAAATGAAAAACTGTTTTTT. This gives the protein CASSLGGAENEKLFF. This chain links TRBV5-1 with TRBJ1-4, with D perhaps matching TRBD1 (6 bases). Germline CDR1 and CDR2: SGHRS and YFSETQ. The CDR3 length is 15 residues. The ends were cut back, 0 bases at V and 5 bases at J, with 11 bases in the middle.

The V call is TRBV6-6, the J call TRBJ2-7, with D possibly matching TRBD1 (6 bases). V gave up 6 bases and J gave up 2 bases, with 17 bases separating them. This CDR3 is 15 amino acids long. CDR1 and CDR2 from the germline V gene are MNHNY and SVGAGI (reference sequence). As DNA, the CDR3 is TGTGCCAGCAGCACCCTGACAGGAACCACCTACGAGCAGTACTTC. Translated, it gives CASSTLTGTTYEQYF.

The chain carries TRBV10-3 and TRBJ2-3; D call uncertain. Germline V gene sequence: CDR1 ENHRY, CDR2 SYGVKD. The CDR3 length is 12 residues. V gave up 7 bases and J gave up 2 bases, with 7 bases separating them. The CDR3 DNA sequence: TGTGCCATCACCGGAAACACAGATACGCAGTATTTT. Translated: CAITGNTDTQYF.

This clone was detected a few times. The genes are TRBV6-1 and TRBJ2-6; D unclear. The germline V gene has CDR1 MNHNS and CDR2 SASEGT. The ends were cut back, 2 bases at V and 0 bases at J, with 5 bases in the middle. The CDR3 runs 15 residues. The CDR3 sequence: CASSEWRSGANVLTF. The CDR3 DNA reads TGTGCCAGCAGTGAATGGCGCTCTGGGGCCAACGTCCTGACTTTC.

The chain has TRBV7-9 and TRBJ2-7; weak D call: TRBD2 (5 bases). This CDR3 has 15 residues. Germline V gene lookup returns CDR1 SEHNR and CDR2 FQNEAQ (reference sequence). V lost 2 bases and J 3 bases, leaving 14 bases between the germline ends. The CDR3 loop is CASSLRRSGSYEQYF. As DNA, the CDR3 is TGTGCCAGCAGCTTAAGGAGAAGCGGCAGCTACGAGCAGTACTTC.

This chain uses TRBV6-5 with TRBJ2-1; D is unresolved. The V gene lost 2 bases and the J gene lost 0 bases, with 8 bases spanning the gap. Germline values: CDR1 MNHEY, CDR2 SVGAGI. The CDR3 loop spans 15 amino acids. Here the CDR3 DNA reads TGTGCCAGCAGTTACGATTGGAGCTCCTACAATGAGCAGTTCTTC. Residues: CASSYDWSSYNEQFF.

The chain joins TRBV7-2 to TRBJ2-7; TRBD2 aligns across 12 bases. The length of the CDR3 is 18 residues. The ends lost 3 bases at V and 4 bases at J; junction bases unmatched: 13. CDR1 SGHTA and CDR2 FQGNSA come from the germline V gene. Written as DNA, the CDR3 is TGTGCCAGCAGCTTGAGCCGGGCTAGCGGGAGGGCCTGGTACGAGCAGTACTTC. It encodes CASSLSRASGRAWYEQYF.

The CDR3 here is CATSDRLDYEQYF. The DNA of the CDR3 is TGTGCCACCTCGGACAGGCTAGACTACGAGCAGTACTTC. V gene TRBV7-9 combines with J gene TRBJ2-7; 7 positions agree with TRBD1. CDR1 is SEHNR and CDR2 is FQNEAQ in the germline V gene (reference sequence). Trimming cost V 10 bases and J 3 bases; bases outside gene matches: 9. This CDR3 spans 13 amino acids.

The rearrangement uses TRBV28 and TRBJ2-3; perhaps TRBD2 as D (6 bases). The CDR3 has 15 residues. Germline V gives CDR1 MDHEN, CDR2 SYDVKM. V was pared by 4 bases and J by 0 bases, with 11 bases between. The chain's CDR3 is CASSSLAASTDTQYF. The CDR3 nucleotides are TGTGCCAGCAGTTCCTTAGCGGCTAGCACAGATACGCAGTATTTT. Together with reference TRBV28 and TRBJ2-3, the CDR3 gives the full variable domain: DVKVTQSSRYLVKRTGEKVFLECVQDMDHENMFWYRQDPGLGLRLIYFSYDVKMKEKGDIPEGYSVSREKKERFSLILESASTNQTSMYLCASSSLAASTDTQYFGPGTRLTVL.

The chain combines TRBV7-9 with TRBJ2-6; 8 nucleotides agree with TRBD2. V shed 5 bases, J shed 4 bases, and the junction held 7 bases outside the gene matches. The CDR3 contains 16 residues. In germline, CDR1 is SEHNR, CDR2 FQNEAQ (reference sequence). The CDR3 DNA follows: TGTGCCAGCAGCCCGGGACTAGGGGCCGGGGCCAACGTCCTGACTTTC. It translates to CASSPGLGAGANVLTF.

In this sample, this clone turned up a few times. The rearrangement joins TRBV7-3 to TRBJ1-1, with D unclear. Trimming removed 6 bases at V and 4 bases at J, with 9 bases between. Germline V gene data show CDR1 as SGHTA and CDR2 as FQGTGA. The CDR3 is 12 residues long. CDR3 region: CASRSGSTEAFF. The CDR3 nucleotides are TGTGCCAGCAGGTCGGGTTCCACTGAAGCTTTCTTT.

The genes are TRBV5-1 and TRBJ2-3; TRBD2 matches at 8 bases. Germline V gene data show CDR1 as SGHRS and CDR2 as YFSETQ. The CDR3 runs 17 residues. J lost 5 bases, V lost 4 bases, and 15 bases had no gene match. The CDR3 here is CASSPVLAVTLGDTQYF. The CDR3 DNA reads as TGCGCCAGCAGCCCCGTACTAGCGGTTACGTTGGGAGATACGCAGTATTTT.